This record concerns one TCR beta chain sequence. The clone's antigen remains unknown. Base qualities are missing; no much larger clone stands one base away. After removal of 2 bases from V and 4 bases from J, the junction retains 5 bases not matched to a gene. CDR1 and CDR2, per the germline V gene, are SGHDN and FVKESK. From the cysteine up to the phenylalanine, the CDR3 has a length of 16 residues. The entry retains the CDR3 DNA only, 48 bases that are in frame from base 1. These data are taken from a study of technical replicates of blood from several donors (TCRdb year 2017). The protocol used for the library was the immunoSEQ multiplex PCR assay. This is the immuneACCESS table as TCRdb keeps it, with only in-frame sequences that have V and J called. A part of the clones is gone; compared with another copy, unresolved V genes explain less than half, and the rest is unexplained. In all, the sample holds tens of thousands of clones, and roughly 90% of those were seen once. Of the sample, 0.41% falls within the top ten clones.

The sequenced sample consisted of T cells isolated from PBMCs. This clonotype was sampled from a human donor in good health. Recombination linked TRBV14 to TRBJ2-3; TRBD2 fits 11 bases in the junction. The CDR3 region reads CASSQLTSGISDTQYF. At the DNA level, the sequence is TGTGCCAGCAGCCAATTGACTAGCGGGATTTCAGATACGCAGTATTTT. With the rest looked up from the reference TRBV14 and TRBJ2-3 genes rather than sequenced, the full variable domain is EAGVTQFPSHSVIEKGQTVTLRCDPISGHDNLYWYRRVMGKEIKFLLHFVKESKQDESGMPNNRFLAERTGGTYSTLKVQPAELEDSGVYFCASSQLTSGISDTQYFGPGTRLTVL.